A single sample gave rise to the 20 T cell receptor beta chains below, sequenced in a study of OX40 agonist ivuxolimab in advanced cancers. The assay was immunoSEQ multiplex PCR, and TCRdb's table has in-frame clones only and misses some. The sample yields more than 9,500 clones, around 81% seen once. The starting material was CD4+ or CD8+ T cells sorted from blood, obtained in a trial of the OX40 agonist ivuxolimab. These receptors all stem from an adult with an advanced solid tumor such as melanoma, head and neck, liver or kidney cancer.

V gene TRBV28 combines with J gene TRBJ2-3, with 7 bases aligning to TRBD1. The CDR3 runs to 12 residues. The germline CDR1 and CDR2 sequences are MDHEN and SYDVKM. V gave up 9 bases and J gave up 5 bases; unmatched junction bases: 5. This CDR3 reads CASLTGEDTQYF. In DNA form, the CDR3 reads TGTGCCAGTCTAACAGGGGAAGATACGCAGTATTTT.

The chain joins TRBV27 to TRBJ2-3; TRBD2 aligns across 8 bases. The CDR3 totals 14 residues. J was trimmed by 4 bases and V by 3 bases; bases with no gene match: 3. CDR1 is MNHEY, CDR2 SMNVEV, per germline (reference sequence). The CDR3 coding sequence is TGTGCCAGCAGTTTGAAACTAGCGGCAGATACGCAGTATTTT. Protein sequence: CASSLKLAADTQYF.

This clone was counted between two and nine times. The chain has TRBV5-4 and TRBJ1-3; maybe TRBD1 (5 bases). The CDR3 has 14 amino acids. Germline V gene data show CDR1 as SGHNT and CDR2 as YYREEE (reference sequence). The V end was cut by 0 bases, the J end by 4 bases, with 8 bases between. The CDR3 spells CASSLGGDGNTIYF. The CDR3 DNA sequence: TGTGCCAGCAGCTTGGGGGGGGACGGAAACACCATATATTTT.

The genes are TRBV9 and TRBJ2-7; 13 bases line up with TRBD2. Trimming cost V 3 bases and J 4 bases; bases outside gene matches: 7. From germline, CDR1 is SGDLS and CDR2 YYNGEE. This CDR3 has 16 amino acids. The CDR3 region has the DNA TGTGCCAGCAGCGAGGGGGGGACTAGCGGGACTTACGAGCAGTACTTC. Amino acids: CASSEGGTSGTYEQYF.

V usage is TRBV4-1 and J usage is TRBJ2-1, with 8 bases lining up with TRBD2. Losses at the gene ends were 3 bases for V and 1 base for J; bases not matched to a gene: 2. Germline loops: CDR1 MGHRA, CDR2 YSYEKL. The CDR3 sequence is 15 residues long. The CDR3 loop is CASSHASGSYNEQFF. The CDR3 DNA reads as TGCGCCAGCAGCCATGCTAGCGGGTCCTACAATGAGCAGTTCTTC.

V usage is TRBV5-1 and J usage is TRBJ2-5; D unclear. The assigned J gene may be wrong: the sequence end matches TRBJ2-7 better. Germline assignment: CDR1 SGHRS and CDR2 YFSETQ. The CDR3 has 11 amino acids. CDR3 coding DNA: TGCGCCAGCGCCAACTCCTACGAGCAGTACTTC. Protein sequence: CASANSYEQYF.

The genes are TRBV13 and TRBJ2-3; 7 nucleotides agree with TRBD2. The junction had 6 bases not matched to a gene; V was cut back by 0 bases and J by 6 bases. Germline V CDR1 and CDR2: PRHDT, FYEKMQ (reference sequence). The CDR3 is 15 amino acids. The CDR3, as DNA: TGTGCCAGCAGCTTAGGGGGAGGGCCGAGGGATACGCAGTATTTT. This encodes CASSLGGGPRDTQYF.

This chain links TRBV14 with TRBJ1-1; D not resolved. The germline V gene encodes CDR1 SGHDN and CDR2 FVKESK. The length of the CDR3 is 13 residues. V lost 7 bases and J lost 3, with 12 bases in between. The CDR3 sequence: CASTPGSYTEAFF. CDR3 bases: TGTGCCAGCACACCGGGTTCCTACACTGAAGCTTTCTTT.

The chain uses TRBV10-1 and TRBJ2-5; 10 nucleotides align to TRBD2. Germline CDR1 reads WNHNN; CDR2 reads SYGVQD (reference sequence). The CDR3 sequence is 15 residues long. The ends lost 1 base at V and 5 bases at J; junction bases unmatched: 4. The CDR3 DNA is TGCGCCAGCAGTGAGTTAGCGGGGGGCCTGGAGACCCAGTACTTC. It encodes CASSELAGGLETQYF.

The chain is built from TRBV29-1 and TRBJ2-1, with D possibly called TRBD1 or TRBD2 (5 bases each). The V end was cut by 7 bases, the J end by 4 bases, with 26 bases between. This CDR3 comprises 17 residues. Per the germline V gene, CDR1 is SQVTM and CDR2 is ANQGSEA. Written as DNA, the CDR3 is TGCAGCGCTCCCGGGACCTATGAACCCCCCCCTTACAATGAGCAGTTCTTC. Residues: CSAPGTYEPPPYNEQFF.

The rearrangement joins TRBV27 to TRBJ2-7; 9 bases line up with TRBD2. After removal of 2 bases from V and 3 bases from J, the junction contained 8 bases not matched to a gene. CDR1 MNHEY and CDR2 SMNVEV come from the germline V gene (reference sequence). The CDR3 length is 16 residues. CDR3 nucleotide sequence: TGTGCCAGCAGTTTACTTAGCGGGAGCCGCCTCTACGAGCAGTACTTC. Residues: CASSLLSGSRLYEQYF.

This chain uses TRBV4-3 with TRBJ2-2, with 7 bases identical to TRBD1. CDR3 size: 14 residues. The germline gives CDR1 LGHNA, CDR2 YSLEER. The V gene end was trimmed by 5 bases and the J gene end by 6 bases; junction bases not matched to a gene: 6. The CDR3 reads CASSRLQGSGELFF. Here the CDR3 DNA reads TGCGCCAGCAGCAGATTACAGGGGTCCGGGGAGCTGTTTTTT.

This rearrangement joins TRBV5-4 to TRBJ2-7; no firm D call. Germline values: CDR1 SGHNT, CDR2 YYREEE (reference sequence). The CDR3 consists of 13 residues. V was shortened by 2 bases and J by 2 bases, with 8 bases between the two germline ends. The CDR3 region is CASSFEVTYEQYF. The CDR3 nucleotides read TGTGCCAGCAGCTTTGAGGTTACCTACGAGCAGTACTTC.

The chain has TRBV9 and TRBJ2-7; 9 positions match TRBD2. The CDR3 consists of 19 residues. In germline, CDR1 is SGDLS, CDR2 YYNGEE. J gave up 0 bases and V 3 bases, and 16 bases lay outside the gene matches. The CDR3 is CASSAASWRGGDFSYEQYF. The DNA of the CDR3 is TGTGCCAGCAGCGCCGCGAGCTGGCGGGGGGGGGACTTCTCCTACGAGCAGTACTTC.

The chain is built from TRBV19 and TRBJ2-7; D perhaps matches TRBD1 (6 bases). Germline assignment: CDR1 LNHDA and CDR2 SQIVND (reference sequence). Trimming cost V 4 bases and J 0 bases, with 13 bases left between them. CDR3 length: 15 amino acids. The CDR3 DNA reads TGTGCCAGTAGTACGTCCGGGACACACTCCTACGAGCAGTACTTC. Translating gives CASSTSGTHSYEQYF.

The chain is built from TRBV6-6 and TRBJ2-5; no firm D call. Per germline, CDR1 MNHNY and CDR2 SVGAGI (reference sequence). CDR3 length equals 13 residues. The V and J ends lost 7 bases and 2 bases respectively, with 11 bases between them. This chain's CDR3 is CASKLGRQETQYF. CDR3 coding DNA: TGTGCCAGCAAGCTGGGAAGACAAGAGACCCAGTACTTC.

The V call is TRBV11-2, the J call TRBJ2-1; 10 bases line up with TRBD2. The CDR3 runs 13 residues. CDR1 SGHAT and CDR2 FQNNGV come from the germline V gene. Trimming at V came to 4 bases and at J to 8 bases, leaving 2 bases not matched to a gene. The CDR3 DNA reads as TGTGCCAGCAGCTACGGGACTAGCGATGAGCAGTTCTTC. Protein sequence: CASSYGTSDEQFF.

V is TRBV9 and J is TRBJ2-7; D is ambiguous. Germline V gene sequence: CDR1 SGDLS, CDR2 YYNGEE. V was trimmed by 0 bases and J by 1 base, leaving 5 bases between them. The CDR3 consists of 13 residues. The CDR3 region has the DNA TGTGCCAGCAGCGTAGACCCTTCCTACGAGCAGTACTTC. It is translated as CASSVDPSYEQYF. Filled out from reference TRBV9 and TRBJ2-7, the complete variable domain reads DSGVTQTPKHLITATGQRVTLRCSPRSGDLSVYWYQQSLDQGLQFLIQYYNGEERAKGNILERFSAQQFPDLHSELNLSSLELGDSALYFCASSVDPSYEQYFGPGTRLTVT.

The gene calls are TRBV9 and TRBJ1-2; tentative D call: TRBD1 (6 bases). The germline V gene encodes CDR1 SGDLS and CDR2 YYNGEE. This CDR3 is 15 amino acids long. Trimming left V 3 bases short and J 5 bases short, with 17 bases between. The CDR3 sequence: CASSGTGTQGYGYTF. CDR3 sequence (DNA): TGTGCCAGCAGCGGAACCGGGACCCAGGGGTATGGCTACACCTTC.

The chain uses TRBV5-4 and TRBJ2-1, with TRBD2 identical over 9 bases. There are 16 residues in the CDR3. The junction had 9 bases not matched to a gene; V was cut back by 4 bases and J by 4 bases. The germline V gene has CDR1 SGHNT and CDR2 YYREEE (reference sequence). CDR3 coding DNA: TGTGCCAGCAGCCGCGGGGGGGCGGTTATTTACAATGAGCAGTTCTTC. It yields the protein CASSRGGAVIYNEQFF.